This entry lists 21 T cell receptor beta chains sequenced from one sample in a study of blood T cell repertoires in COVID-19. The repertoire was sequenced with immunoSEQ multiplex PCR; TCRdb's copy has only in-frame clones and lacks some. Of approximately 380,000 clones in the sample, about 89% are singletons; the top ten hold around 0.94%. Sequenced sample: PBMCs or T cells enriched from blood (not recorded which). Receptors originate from a middle-aged woman who had been exposed to COVID-19.

The chain uses TRBV3-1 (or the pseudogene TRBV3-2) and TRBJ2-2; 10 nucleotides align to TRBD2. Germline V lookup: CDR1 LGHDT, CDR2 YNNKEL (reference sequence). With 4 bases clipped from V and 5 bases from J, the junction kept 10 bases outside the gene matches. This CDR3 comprises 17 residues. The CDR3 coding sequence is TGTGCCAGCAGCCCCCCCCAGCGGGGGGGCAGGACCGGGGAGCTGTTTTTT. Residues: CASSPPQRGGRTGELFF.

This clone was detected once. V is TRBV7-9 and J is TRBJ2-2; D is uncertain. The CDR3 extends over 12 amino acids. Germline-derived CDR1 and CDR2 are SEHNR and FQNEAQ (reference sequence). The germline V and J ends were trimmed by 4 bases and 3 bases, with 3 bases remaining between them. CDR3 in amino acids: CASSSYTGELFF. CDR3 nucleotides: TGTGCCAGCAGCTCCTACACCGGGGAGCTGTTTTTT. Drawing the rest from reference TRBV7-9 and TRBJ2-2, the complete variable domain is DTGVSQNPRHKITKRGQNVTFRCDPISEHNRLYWYRQTLGQGPEFLTYFQNEAQLEKSRLLSDRFSAERPKGSFSTLEIQRTEQGDSAMYLCASSSYTGELFFGEGSRLTVL.

The V and J genes are TRBV3-1 (or the pseudogene TRBV3-2) and TRBJ1-5; perhaps TRBD1 as D (6 bases). CDR1 is LGHDT, CDR2 YNNKEL, per germline (reference sequence). The CDR3 runs to 14 residues. V was pared by 3 bases and J by 6 bases, with 12 bases between. CDR3 protein: CASSHGRGTQPQHF. The CDR3 DNA is TGTGCCAGCAGCCATGGCAGGGGAACTCAGCCCCAGCATTTT.

The chain couples TRBV19 to TRBJ1-2, with TRBD1 matching 7 bases. CDR3 length equals 15 residues. J lost 3 bases, V lost 6 bases, and 10 bases had no gene match. Germline CDR1 is LNHDA and CDR2 is SQIVND (reference sequence). CDR3 DNA: TGTGCCAGTAGAGAACAGGGGTCATGGCACTATGGCTACACCTTC. This sequence encodes CASREQGSWHYGYTF. The variable domain in full, completed from reference TRBV19 and TRBJ1-2, reads DGGITQSPKYLFRKEGQNVTLSCEQNLNHDAMYWYRQDPGQGLRLIYYSQIVNDFQKGDIAEGYSVSREKKESFPLTVTSAQKNPTAFYLCASREQGSWHYGYTFGSGTRLTVV.

This sequence joins TRBV9 and TRBJ2-2; 12 bases match TRBD2. Germline lookup yields CDR1 SGDLS and CDR2 YYNGEE. V was pared by 4 bases and J by 6 bases, with 7 bases of the junction left unmatched. The CDR3 covers 16 residues. Here the CDR3 reads CASSPRLAGEAGELFF. The DNA for the CDR3 is TGTGCCAGCAGCCCCCGACTAGCGGGAGAAGCCGGGGAGCTGTTTTTT.

For the CDR3, the DNA is TGTGCTAGTGGTACCCAGGAATACGAGCAGTACTTC. This encodes CASGTQEYEQYF. This chain uses TRBV12-5 with TRBJ2-7; D is unresolved. The CDR3 extends over 12 amino acids. V shed 5 bases and J shed 4 bases, with 9 bases lying between them. Germline-derived CDR1 and CDR2 are LGHNT and FRNRAP.

This chain uses TRBV29-1 with TRBJ1-5, with TRBD1 matching 10 bases. Germline assignment: CDR1 SQVTM and CDR2 ANQGSEA. The CDR3 consists of 17 residues. V lost 4 bases and J lost 0; bases outside the gene matches: 9. CDR3 protein: CSVGGGQGFYSNQPQHF. CDR3 nucleotide sequence: TGCAGCGTTGGGGGGGGACAGGGGTTCTATAGCAATCAGCCCCAGCATTTT. Looking up the rest from reference TRBV29-1 and TRBJ1-5 gives the full variable domain: SAVISQKPSRDICQRGTSLTIQCQVDSQVTMMFWYRQQPGQSLTLIATANQGSEATYESGFVIDKFPISRPNLTFSTLTVSNMSPEDSSIYLCSVGGGQGFYSNQPQHFGDGTRLSIL.

This chain links TRBV12-2 with TRBJ1-1; the DNA was not compared with TRBD1, the D call given in the table. TRBV12-2 is described as a pseudogene. The CDR3 totals 15 residues. The CDR3 loop reads CASRSQPGTGTEAFF. CDR3 DNA: TGTGCAAGTCGCTCTCAACCCGGGACAGGCACTGAAGCTTTCTTT.

The CDR3 here is CASSSGPGRANEQFF. The CDR3 bases are TGCGCCAGCAGCTCGGGTCCTGGCAGGGCCAATGAGCAGTTCTTC. The V call is TRBV5-1, the J call TRBJ2-1, with D possibly being TRBD1 (5 bases). V lost 3 bases, J lost 6 bases, and 16 bases lay in between. Germline V gene sequence: CDR1 SGHRS, CDR2 YFSETQ. This CDR3 is built from 15 residues.

The J gene is TRBJ1-2, the V gene TRBV9; a weak D match, TRBD1 (5 bases). This CDR3 is built from 16 residues. V was clipped by 7 bases and J by 0 bases, with 19 bases between them. Germline V gene lookup returns CDR1 SGDLS and CDR2 YYNGEE. The CDR3, as DNA: TGTGCCAGCTTTTCTTCCCTAGCGGGGGCTAACTATGGCTACACCTTC. Protein sequence: CASFSSLAGANYGYTF.

The chain couples TRBV6-2 or TRBV6-3 to TRBJ2-7; 8 nucleotides align to TRBD2. This CDR3 comprises 15 residues. The V segment lost 5 bases and the J segment 2 bases; nucleotides outside the gene matches: 8. CDR1 is MNHEY and CDR2 is SVGEGT in the germline V gene. The CDR3: CASSDATSGPYEQYF. CDR3 bases: TGTGCCAGCAGTGACGCTACTAGCGGACCCTACGAGCAGTACTTC.

This chain uses TRBV19 with TRBJ1-6; maybe TRBD1 (6 bases). Trimming shortened V by 10 bases and J by 6 bases, and 16 bases separated the two germline ends. The germline V gene has CDR1 LNHDA and CDR2 SQIVND (reference sequence). The CDR3 runs 14 residues. The CDR3 here is CANPPDSLNSPLHF. The CDR3 DNA sequence: TGTGCCAACCCACCGGACAGCCTTAATTCACCCCTCCACTTT.

The chain joins TRBV7-9 to TRBJ2-5; D may be TRBD1 (6 bases). The CDR3 is 14 residues long. Looked up from germline, CDR1 is SEHNR and CDR2 is FQNEAQ (reference sequence). The ends were cut back, 5 bases at V and 0 bases at J, with 10 bases in the middle. In DNA form, the CDR3 reads TGTGCCAGCAGCCCCGGACAGTACCAAGAGACCCAGTACTTC. Translation: CASSPGQYQETQYF.

The chain employs TRBV6-6 and TRBJ2-7; 7 bases fit TRBD1. Germline V gene sequence: CDR1 MNHNY, CDR2 SVGAGI (reference sequence). V lost 6 bases, J lost 7 bases, and 12 bases stayed unmatched. This CDR3 region has 14 residues. This chain's CDR3 is CASRDTGASGEQYF. The CDR3 bases are TGTGCCAGCAGGGACACAGGGGCCTCTGGGGAGCAGTACTTC.

This clone was seen a few times. The V and J genes are TRBV25-1 and TRBJ2-2, with a tentative D call TRBD2 (6 bases). Trimming left V 0 bases short and J 0 bases short, with 8 bases between. CDR1 is MGHDK, CDR2 SYGVNS, per germline. The CDR3 contains 16 residues. The DNA of the CDR3 is TGTGCCAGCAGTGAATATCGCGGGGCGAACACCGGGGAGCTGTTTTTT. It codes for CASSEYRGANTGELFF.

V usage is TRBV7-2 and J usage is TRBJ2-1; 12 bases map to TRBD2. The V gene's germline CDR1 is SGHTA and CDR2 FQGNSA. The CDR3 consists of 15 residues. The V gene end was trimmed by 4 bases and the J gene end by 7 bases; junction bases not matched to a gene: 5. CDR3 coding DNA: TGTGCCAGCAGCTGGTCTAGCGGGAGGGCGAATGAGCAGTTCTTC. Its translation is CASSWSSGRANEQFF.

On this clone itself: The sample has other DNA sequences that encode this CDR3 too. The rearrangement uses TRBV3-1 (or the pseudogene TRBV3-2) and TRBJ1-2; weak D call: TRBD1 (6 bases). Germline CDR1 is LGHDT and CDR2 is YNNKEL (reference sequence). The CDR3 runs 13 residues. The V and J ends lost 1 base and 8 bases respectively, with 11 bases between them. CDR3 protein: CASSQGQGYGYTF. The DNA for the CDR3 is TGTGCCAGCAGCCAAGGGCAGGGGTACGGCTACACCTTC.

The sample holds one count of this clone. J is TRBJ1-1 and V is TRBV7-2; D is unclear. V dropped 1 base and J dropped 11 bases, with 11 bases sitting between them. The germline V gene encodes CDR1 SGHTA and CDR2 FQGNSA. The CDR3 sequence is 12 residues long. CDR3 loop: CASSLDTLRAFF. The DNA of the CDR3 is TGTGCCAGCAGCTTAGATACCTTGAGGGCTTTCTTT. The whole variable domain, remainder taken from reference TRBV7-2 and TRBJ1-1, is GAGVSQSPSNKVTEKGKDVELRCDPISGHTALYWYRQSLGQGLEFLIYFQGNSAPDKSGLPSDRFSAERTGGSVSTLTIQRTQQEDSAVYLCASSLDTLRAFFGQGTRLTVV.

The chain uses TRBV15 and TRBJ1-4; a possible D gene is TRBD1 (5 bases). Per germline, CDR1 LNHNV and CDR2 YYDKDF (reference sequence). The CDR3 runs 16 residues. Deletions cut 0 bases from V and 8 bases from J, with 16 bases between. Here the CDR3 DNA reads TGTGCCACCAGCAGAGATCCGTCAGGGCTGGGGGAAAAACTGTTTTTT. Translating gives CATSRDPSGLGEKLFF.

This clone was counted a single time. The genes are TRBV7-9 and TRBJ2-3; 11 bases map to TRBD2. The CDR3 runs 16 residues. Germline assignment: CDR1 SEHNR and CDR2 FQNEAQ (reference sequence). J was trimmed by 8 bases and V by 4 bases; bases with no gene match: 11. CDR3 DNA: TGTGCCAGCAGCTCACAGGGACTAGCGGCGAGGGTTACGCAGTATTTT. Translating gives CASSSQGLAARVTQYF.

The chain joins TRBV7-2 to TRBJ2-2; 8 bases match TRBD2. CDR1 and CDR2 from the germline V gene are SGHTA and FQGNSA. The CDR3 has 13 amino acids. V trimming: 8 bases; J trimming: 6 bases; junction bases outside the gene matches: 5. The DNA for the CDR3 is TGTGCCAGCGGAGTAGCGGGACCCGGGGAGCTGTTTTTT. Encoded protein: CASGVAGPGELFF.